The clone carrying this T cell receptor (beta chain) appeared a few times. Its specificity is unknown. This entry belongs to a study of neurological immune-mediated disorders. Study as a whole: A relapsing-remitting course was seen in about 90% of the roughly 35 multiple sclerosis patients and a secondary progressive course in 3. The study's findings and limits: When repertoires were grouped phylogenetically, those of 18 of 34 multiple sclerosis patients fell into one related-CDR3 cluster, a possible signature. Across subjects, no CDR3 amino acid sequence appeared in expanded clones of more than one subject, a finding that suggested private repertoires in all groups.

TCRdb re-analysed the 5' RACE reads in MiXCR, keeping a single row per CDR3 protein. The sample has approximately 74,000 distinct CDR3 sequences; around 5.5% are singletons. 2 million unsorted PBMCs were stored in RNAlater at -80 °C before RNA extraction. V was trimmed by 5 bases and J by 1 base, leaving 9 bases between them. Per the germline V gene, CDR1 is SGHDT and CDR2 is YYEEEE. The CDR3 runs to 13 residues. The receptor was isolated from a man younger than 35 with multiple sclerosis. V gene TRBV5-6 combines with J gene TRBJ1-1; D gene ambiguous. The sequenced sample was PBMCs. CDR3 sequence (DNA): TGTGCCAGCAGGCCGGGAAAGAACACTGAAGCTTTCTTT. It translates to CASRPGKNTEAFF.